This T cell receptor (beta chain) was captured in a study of blood T cell repertoires in COVID-19. Study-wide context: Sites in the United States, Italy and Spain provided acute and convalescent COVID-19 samples.

Assay: immunoSEQ multiplex PCR; the TCRdb copy retains only in-frame clones and omits some. Among about 60,000 clones listed, 90% were seen once. The CDR3 is made up of 18 amino acids. V gave up 3 bases and J gave up 0 bases, with 19 bases separating them. Germline loops: CDR1 SGDLS, CDR2 YYNGEE. The sequence derives from a human donor with active COVID-19. The donor label of this sample is uncertain. The chain links TRBV9 to TRBJ1-3, with D possibly matching TRBD1 (6 bases). Sequencing was carried out using peripheral blood. The CDR3 bases are TGTGCCAGCAGCGGTGAAACAGGGAAGGAAGTCTCTGGAAACACCATATATTTT. It translates to CASSGETGKEVSGNTIYF.